The source of this T cell receptor (beta chain) is a study of beta chain features in type 1 diabetes. The study's findings and limits: VDJ junctions in type 1 diabetes patients carried more deletions and fewer insertions. Within each of all four CD4+ subsets, Type 1 diabetes patients had TCRB CDR3s that were moderately but significantly shorter. Among patients, naive, central memory and Treg TCRB repertoires appeared more similar than among healthy donors.

About this clone: Its specificity is not known.

Central memory, naive, regulatory and stem cell-like memory CD4+ cells were sorted by CD45RO/CCR7/CD25/CD127/CD95/CD27. As every portion of the isolated RNA was reverse transcribed, the sequencing read expressed TCRB transcripts. Method: immunoSEQ multiplex PCR; TCRdb's copy keeps in-frame clones and lacks some. Among more than 250,000 clones listed, roughly 15% were seen once. CDR3 size: 14 residues. Trimming removed 6 bases at V and 6 bases at J, with 19 bases between. Germline V gene lookup returns CDR1 SGHRS and CDR2 YFSETQ. The specimen sequenced was naive CD4+ T cells from blood. The TCR originated in a man between 18 and 35 years old with type 1 diabetes. The chain joins TRBV5-1 to TRBJ2-7; weak D call: TRBD2 (6 bases). As DNA, the CDR3 is TGCGCCAGCATCAGGGACTCAAGCCAGCGCGAGCAGTACTTC. It specifies CASIRDSSQREQYF.